The T cell receptor beta chain under discussion was sequenced for a study of blood T cell repertoires in COVID-19. Germline loops: CDR1 SGHTA, CDR2 FQGNSA. The CDR3 is 14 residues long. V shed 5 bases and J 0 bases; nucleotides not matched to a gene: 1. Per the original data handling: Amplifying reference gene primers gave estimates of nucleated cell counts. Method: immunoSEQ multiplex PCR; TCRdb's copy keeps in-frame clones and lacks some. V and J calls and clone size come straight from that table; D and trimming were deduced from the DNA. The sample holds about 320,000 clones, around nine tenths seen once. This clone was seen a few times.

The source is a man in his sixties who had recovered from COVID-19. This sequence joins TRBV7-2 and TRBJ1-3, with 7 bases that match TRBD1. The specimen was PBMCs or T cells enriched from blood (not recorded which). The CDR3, as DNA: TGTGCCAGCAGCCAGGGGGTCTCTGGAAACACCATATATTTT. It yields the protein CASSQGVSGNTIYF.